This entry lists 3 T cell receptor beta chains sequenced from one sample in a study of cytomegalovirus exposure and HLA in healthy donors. Some clones are missing from TCRdb's copy, which holds only in-frame ones; the method was immunoSEQ multiplex PCR. The table records around 99,000 clones, roughly 86% of them present only once. The sequencing input was PBMCs. Receptors were obtained from a woman younger than 35 in good health and CMV-seronegative.

This chain joins TRBV28 and TRBJ1-5, with D possibly matching TRBD1 (6 bases). The germline V and J ends were trimmed by 7 bases and 9 bases, with 28 bases remaining between them. The CDR3 consists of 17 residues. Germline lookup yields CDR1 MDHEN and CDR2 SYDVKM. CDR3: CASTIGGPAILLRPQHF. The DNA of the CDR3 is TGTGCCAGCACCATAGGGGGACCGGCGATCCTGTTAAGGCCCCAGCATTTT.

This chain uses TRBV5-1 with TRBJ2-7, with D possibly TRBD1 on 5 matching bases. The ends were cut back, 2 bases at V and 5 bases at J, with 17 bases in the middle. Germline lookup yields CDR1 SGHRS and CDR2 YFSETQ. This CDR3 is built from 15 residues. CDR3 coding DNA: TGCGCCAGCAGCTTCACAGGCCCCGAGAGGCACGAGCAGTACTTC. The encoded protein is CASSFTGPERHEQYF.

V usage is TRBV5-1 and J usage is TRBJ2-1, with a tentative D call TRBD2 (7 bases). The CDR3 consists of 15 residues. Trimming took off 4 bases at V and 5 bases at J, with 16 bases between the two ends. Germline values: CDR1 SGHRS, CDR2 YFSETQ. CDR3: CASSQGRGTHNEQFF. CDR3 DNA: TGCGCCAGCAGCCAGGGGCGGGGGACTCACAATGAGCAGTTCTTC.